The clone carrying this T cell receptor (beta chain) appeared a few times. From the RT-PCR reads, TCRdb called clonotypes with MiXCR, one entry per CDR3 protein. Among more than 600,000 distinct CDR3 sequences, 14% were seen once, and the ten largest hold 3.6%. The CDR3 spans 15 residues. The trim removed 4 bases at V and 0 bases at J, leaving 5 bases unmatched. Germline loops: CDR1 KGHSH, CDR2 LQKENI. Sequenced sample: memory CD4+ T cells from blood. V and J are TRBV18 and TRBJ1-2; 7 bases are a match to TRBD1. The receptor comes from a female donor in good health, serving as a healthy control. The CDR3 DNA reads TGTGCCAGCTCACGGGACAGAGTCACTAACTATGGCTACACCTTC. It is translated as CASSRDRVTNYGYTF.